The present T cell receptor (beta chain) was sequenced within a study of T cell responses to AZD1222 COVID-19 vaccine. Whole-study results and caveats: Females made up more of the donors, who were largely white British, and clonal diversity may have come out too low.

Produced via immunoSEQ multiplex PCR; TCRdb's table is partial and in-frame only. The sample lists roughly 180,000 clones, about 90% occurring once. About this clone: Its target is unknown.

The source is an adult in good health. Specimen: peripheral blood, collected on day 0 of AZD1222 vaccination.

CDR3 region: CASSRTTNTGELFF. In DNA form, the CDR3 reads TGTGCCAGCAGCAGGACAACTAACACCGGGGAGCTGTTTTTT. The genes are TRBV6-5 and TRBJ2-2, with a possible D match to TRBD1 (5 bases). Germline CDR1 MNHEY, CDR2 SVGAGI. V lost 6 bases to trimming and J lost 2 bases, with 10 bases between them. This CDR3 contains 14 residues.